One and the same sample provided the 17 T cell receptor beta chains below, sequenced in a study of regulatory T cells in long-lasting Graves disease. iRepertoire HTBI primers and Arm-PCR of CDR3 regions built TCR beta libraries. In TCRdb, the multiplex PCR reads were re-called with MiXCR into one record per CDR3 protein. The repertoire consists of around 400,000 distinct CDR3 sequences, with roughly 15% occurring once and the leading ten covering 22%. Time point in this sample: newly diagnosed GD, antithyroid drugs for less than 3 months. RNA from PBMCs was the source of the TCR library. Sequencing used peripheral blood mononuclear cells (PBMCs), obtained at new diagnosis, from a patient treated with antithyroid drugs. Receptor source: a female donor with Graves disease.

This clonotype is a singleton in its sample. Possible read error: a much larger clone is one base away. The chain links TRBV28 to TRBJ2-1; 9 bases agree with TRBD2. The germline CDR1 and CDR2 sequences are MDHEN and SYDVKM. The CDR3 loop spans 19 amino acids. The CDR3 here is CAGSPWGLAGLISYNEQFF. The CDR3 coding sequence is TGTGCCGGCAGTCCATGGGGGCTAGCGGGACTCATCTCCTACAATGAGCAGTTCTTC.

There are many counts of this clonotype. This chain links TRBV28 with TRBJ1-1; D not certain. Germline V gene lookup returns CDR1 MDHEN and CDR2 SYDVKM. The CDR3 runs to 14 residues. The ends were cut back, 3 bases at V and 1 base at J, with 9 bases in the middle. The CDR3 loop reads CASSLGGKNTEAFF. In nucleotides, the CDR3 is TGTGCCAGCAGTTTGGGCGGTAAGAACACTGAAGCTTTCTTT.

In this sample, this clonotype turned up many times. The J gene is TRBJ2-5, the V gene TRBV6-1; D is unresolved. In germline, CDR1 is MNHNS, CDR2 SASEGT. The CDR3 is 14 amino acids. V was clipped by 1 base and J by 3 bases, with 9 bases between them. The CDR3 sequence: CASSEGWQKETQYF. The CDR3 bases are TGTGCCAGCAGTGAAGGATGGCAGAAAGAGACCCAGTACTTC.

This clonotype was observed at least ten times. The chain is built from TRBV27 and TRBJ1-5; possibly TRBD1 for D (5 bases). V was clipped by 2 bases and J by 1 base, with 9 bases between them. The CDR3 extends over 15 amino acids. Per the germline V gene, CDR1 is MNHEY and CDR2 is SMNVEV (reference sequence). The CDR3 bases are TGTGCCAGCAGTTTAGAGGCAGGGAGCAATCAGCCCCAGCATTTT. Translating gives CASSLEAGSNQPQHF.

This clonotype showed up just a few times. One junction end disagrees with the germline gene, perhaps due to a read error. The gene calls are TRBV27 and TRBJ1-1; D is perhaps TRBD1 (5 bases). The CDR3 loop spans 14 amino acids. CDR1 is MNHEY, CDR2 SMNVEV, per germline (reference sequence). Written as DNA, the CDR3 is TGTGCCAGCTGGCCCAGGGCGAGGGGTACTGAAGCTCTCTTT. Protein product: CASWPRARGTEALF.

This clonotype was recorded a few times. This chain uses TRBV7-9 with TRBJ2-3, with 10 nucleotides matching TRBD2. Germline assignment: CDR1 SEHNR and CDR2 FQNEAQ (reference sequence). This CDR3 has 19 amino acids. J was trimmed by 3 bases and V by 2 bases; bases with no gene match: 14. The CDR3 DNA follows: TGTGCCAGCAGCTTAACAATTTTCCGGTGGACTAGCGGAACAGATACGCAGTATTTT. Its protein product is CASSLTIFRWTSGTDTQYF.

The chain links TRBV27 to TRBJ2-7, with D perhaps TRBD2 (5 bases). CDR1 and CDR2 (germline): MNHEY, SMNVEV (reference sequence). With 3 bases removed from V and 7 bases from J, the gap between germline ends came to 13 bases. The CDR3 has 13 amino acids. The CDR3 region has the DNA TGTGCCAGCAGTTTGGCGGGCGGGTGGGAGCAGTACTTC. This gives the protein CASSLAGGWEQYF.

In this sample, this clonotype turned up many times. This chain links TRBV28 with TRBJ2-3; D unresolved. Germline V gene data show CDR1 as MDHEN and CDR2 as SYDVKM. CDR3 length: 13 residues. Trimming removed 5 bases from V and 3 bases from J, with 9 bases in between. CDR3: CASSAKMTDTQYF. The CDR3 nucleotides are TGTGCCAGCAGTGCCAAGATGACAGATACGCAGTATTTT.

This clonotype was detected only a few times. The rearrangement uses TRBV4-1 and TRBJ1-6, with D unresolved. The CDR3 totals 15 residues. The germline gives CDR1 MGHRA, CDR2 YSYEKL. V gave up 0 bases and J gave up 4 bases, with 7 bases separating them. The CDR3 sequence is CASSQDAVYNSPLHF. The CDR3 region has the DNA TGCGCCAGCAGCCAAGACGCAGTTTATAATTCACCCCTCCACTTT.

This clonotype occurred many times. This chain joins TRBV12-3 or TRBV12-4 and TRBJ1-1; no firm D call. Trimming shortened V by 3 bases and J by 0 bases, and 8 bases separated the two germline ends. The length of the CDR3 is 14 residues. CDR3 sequence (DNA): TGTGCCAGCAGTTTTAGCGGAGTGAACACTGAAGCTTTCTTT. Translation: CASSFSGVNTEAFF.

The chain combines TRBV19 with TRBJ1-5; D remains unclear. The CDR3 has 13 residues. The ends were cut back, 8 bases at V and 5 bases at J, with 13 bases in the middle. Looked up from germline, CDR1 is LNHDA and CDR2 is SQIVND (reference sequence). The CDR3 region is CASGVWAYQPQHF. As DNA, the CDR3 is TGTGCCAGTGGAGTTTGGGCTTATCAGCCCCAGCATTTT.

This clonotype was counted only a few times. The chain couples TRBV12-3 or TRBV12-4 to TRBJ1-2; 9 bases map to TRBD1. The CDR3 is 14 residues long. V dropped 3 bases and J dropped 12; count of bases not matched to a gene: 11. The CDR3 DNA sequence: TGTGCCAGCAGTTTTTATCCCCCGGACAGGGGCCACACCTTC. Residues: CASSFYPPDRGHTF.

This clonotype was seen repeatedly, ten times or more. The CDR3 coding sequence is TGTGCCAGCAGTTTTCCCCGGGACAGCCTTGACAGGACTGACTACGAGCAGTACTTC. Translating it yields CASSFPRDSLDRTDYEQYF. V and J are TRBV28 and TRBJ2-7, with 7 bases lining up with TRBD1. The length of the CDR3 is 19 residues. Germline CDR1 MDHEN, CDR2 SYDVKM. J lost 3 bases, V lost 3 bases, and 20 bases had no gene match. The variable domain in full, with the rest retrieved from reference TRBV28 and TRBJ2-7, is DVKVTQSSRYLVKRTGEKVFLECVQDMDHENMFWYRQDPGLGLRLIYFSYDVKMKEKGDIPEGYSVSREKKERFSLILESASTNQTSMYLCASSFPRDSLDRTDYEQYFGPGTRLTVT.

This clonotype has at least ten counts. CDR3 sequence reads: CASTPSGGLGTGELFF. In DNA, the CDR3 is TGTGCCAGCACCCCAAGCGGGGGACTAGGCACCGGGGAGCTGTTTTTT. The chain links TRBV11-2 to TRBJ2-2; 8 positions match TRBD2. After removal of 7 bases from V and 4 bases from J, the junction contained 11 bases not matched to a gene. The CDR3 is 16 residues long. Germline-derived CDR1 and CDR2 are SGHAT and FQNNGV.

A few counts support this clonotype. The chain joins TRBV6-1 to TRBJ1-1; D possibly corresponds to TRBD1 (6 bases). Trimming cost V 6 bases and J 8 bases, with 19 bases left between them. The germline gives CDR1 MNHNS, CDR2 SASEGT. This CDR3 has 14 amino acids. Here the CDR3 reads CASRPTPGGKEAFF. CDR3 in DNA: TGTGCCAGCAGGCCGACGCCGGGGGGCAAAGAAGCTTTCTTT.

Ten or more counts support this clonotype. V gene TRBV18 combines with J gene TRBJ2-1; TRBD1 agrees at 7 bases. V trimming: 3 bases; J trimming: 5 bases; junction bases outside the gene matches: 4. The germline V gene encodes CDR1 KGHSH and CDR2 LQKENI. CDR3 length: 14 amino acids. The CDR3 sequence is CASSPRTGDNEQFF. CDR3 bases: TGTGCCAGCTCACCCCGGACAGGCGACAATGAGCAGTTCTTC.

This clonotype was seen a handful of times. V usage is TRBV14 and J usage is TRBJ1-2; D might be TRBD1 (5 bases). V was pared by 4 bases and J by 6 bases, with 15 bases between. CDR1 and CDR2 from the germline V gene are SGHDN and FVKESK. The CDR3 runs to 14 residues. CDR3 nucleotides: TGTGCCAGCAGCCCCCGGGGGGGTATGAATGGCTACACCTTC. Protein sequence: CASSPRGGMNGYTF.